This T cell receptor (beta chain) originates from a study of shared T cell receptors in the human thymus. The assay was immunoSEQ multiplex PCR, and TCRdb's table has in-frame clones only and misses some. The sample has approximately 490,000 clones; about 80% are singletons. CDR3 length equals 17 residues. CDR1 is SGHDN and CDR2 is FVKESK in the germline V gene. Unmatched junction bases numbered 13, after V lost 5 bases and J lost 4 bases. These data are also associated with another study on human thymus T cells. That paper adds: Resections obtained during corrective heart surgery supplied the thymus tissue. Gene usage for V and J segments appeared biased in thymic and blood repertoires. Related reports documented highly overlapping thymic repertoires among unrelated individuals.

The chain combines TRBV14 with TRBJ2-1, with 8 bases that match TRBD1. Input material: thymocytes. The sequence came from a boy less than two years old with a congenital heart defect. The CDR3 loop reads CASSVETGQAGYNEQFF. The CDR3 DNA is TGTGCCAGCAGCGTAGAAACGGGACAGGCCGGGTACAATGAGCAGTTCTTC.